This T cell receptor (beta chain) was profiled in a study of cytomegalovirus exposure and HLA in healthy donors. Study-wide results and caveats: The authors considered a cluster of highly shared sequence variants likely to be a sequencing artifact. An analysis done earlier found most TCR beta V segments productive about 90% or about 30% of the time.

The V end was cut by 1 base, the J end by 4 bases, with 14 bases between. The germline gives CDR1 SGHDT, CDR2 YYEEEE. The CDR3 sequence is 15 residues long. On this clone: Its antigen is as yet unknown.

As for the donors, each was a healthy bone marrow donor. 60 Vbeta and 13 Jbeta primers were used in PCR. Per the study methods: Approximately 79 million unique TCR beta chains, roughly 11 million of them shared, were counted by a later analysis. Generated by immunoSEQ multiplex PCR, the TCRdb table keeps only in-frame clones and is missing some. That table is the source of V, J and clone size, and D and trimming were worked out from the DNA. The table has more than 150,000 clones, 75% to 85% seen once. This TCR was sampled from a girl aged 10 to 17 in good health and CMV-seropositive. The sample was PBMCs. The V and J genes are TRBV5-6 and TRBJ1-2; D is possibly TRBD1 (5 bases). The CDR3, as DNA: TGTGCCAGCAGCTTGTCGCGGGGGGGTGTCTATGGCTACACCTTC. As protein: CASSLSRGGVYGYTF. Looking up the rest from reference TRBV5-6 and TRBJ1-2 gives the full variable domain: DAGVTQSPTHLIKTRGQQVTLRCSPKSGHDTVSWYQQALGQGPQFIFQYYEEEERQRGNFPDRFSGHQFPNYSSELNVNALLLGDSALYLCASSLSRGGVYGYTFGSGTRLTVV.